This T cell receptor beta chain was documented in a study of sequential checkpoint blockade in melanoma. Study in general: Randomization was 1:1 between first-line nivolumab→ipilimumab and ipilimumab→nivolumab. Maintenance nivolumab came after either treatment sequence.

Trimming left V 8 bases short and J 5 bases short, with 23 bases between. CDR1 is SNHLY and CDR2 is FYNNEI in the germline V gene. The CDR3 extends over 16 amino acids. Specified treatment: randomized to nivolumab then ipilimumab (arm A) or the reverse (arm B). DNA-damaging chemotherapy had not been given to any patient beforehand. From thawed PBMCs, live CD3+CD8+ cells negative for CD19 and CD56 were sorted. The data were produced by immunoSEQ multiplex PCR, yet TCRdb's version contains in-frame clones alone and is incomplete. This sample has about 27,000 clones, with approximately 80% found just once.

Specimen: CD8+ T cells sorted from blood (inferred from file names), collected from a patient given nivolumab and ipilimumab in sequence. V and J are TRBV2 and TRBJ2-3, with D possibly matching TRBD1 (5 bases). This clonotype was obtained from a human donor with melanoma. The CDR3 loop reads CASVGYRTQPGDTQYF. DNA of the CDR3: TGTGCCAGCGTCGGGTACAGGACACAACCGGGAGATACGCAGTATTTT.